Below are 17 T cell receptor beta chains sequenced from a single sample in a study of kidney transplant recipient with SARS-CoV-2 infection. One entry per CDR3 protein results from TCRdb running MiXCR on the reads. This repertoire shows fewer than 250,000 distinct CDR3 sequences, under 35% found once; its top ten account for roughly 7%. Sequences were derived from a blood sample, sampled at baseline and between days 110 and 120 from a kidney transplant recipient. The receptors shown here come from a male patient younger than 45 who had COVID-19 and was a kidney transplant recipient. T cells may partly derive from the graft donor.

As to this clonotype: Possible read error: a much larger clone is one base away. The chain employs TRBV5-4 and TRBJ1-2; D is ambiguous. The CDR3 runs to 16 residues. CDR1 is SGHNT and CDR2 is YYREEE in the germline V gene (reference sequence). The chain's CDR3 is CASRAIVPGKTYDYTF. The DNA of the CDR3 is TGTGCCAGCCGCGCCATCGTACCAGGAAAGACCTATGACTACACCTTC.

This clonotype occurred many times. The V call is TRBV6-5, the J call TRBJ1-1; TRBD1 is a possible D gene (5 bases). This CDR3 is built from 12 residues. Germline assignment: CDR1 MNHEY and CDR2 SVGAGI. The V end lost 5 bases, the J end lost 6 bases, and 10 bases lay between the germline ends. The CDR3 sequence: CASSAGGSEAFF. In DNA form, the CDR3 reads TGTGCCAGCAGTGCGGGGGGGTCTGAAGCTTTCTTT.

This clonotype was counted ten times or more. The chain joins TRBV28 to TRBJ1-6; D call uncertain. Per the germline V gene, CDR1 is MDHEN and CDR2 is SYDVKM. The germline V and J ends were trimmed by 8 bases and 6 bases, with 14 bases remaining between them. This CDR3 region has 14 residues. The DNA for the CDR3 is TGTGCCAGCGGGGTAGGGAGGAGTAATTCACCCCTCCACTTT. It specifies CASGVGRSNSPLHF.

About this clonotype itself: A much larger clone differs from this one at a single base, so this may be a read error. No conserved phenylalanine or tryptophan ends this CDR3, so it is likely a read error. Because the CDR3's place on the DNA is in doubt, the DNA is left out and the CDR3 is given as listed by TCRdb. The chain's CDR3 is CASSNRSGIYGYTL. The chain recombines TRBV21-1 with TRBJ1-2; the table calls TRBD1, which could not be checked here. TRBV21-1 is flagged as a pseudogene. The CDR3 extends over 14 residues, inclusive of both ends.

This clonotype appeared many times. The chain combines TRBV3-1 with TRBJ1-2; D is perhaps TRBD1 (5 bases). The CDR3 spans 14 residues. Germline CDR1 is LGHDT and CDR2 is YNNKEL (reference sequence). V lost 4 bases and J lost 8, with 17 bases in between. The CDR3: CASSLGAALEGYTF. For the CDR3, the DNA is TGTGCCAGCAGCCTCGGGGCAGCGCTTGAGGGCTACACCTTC.

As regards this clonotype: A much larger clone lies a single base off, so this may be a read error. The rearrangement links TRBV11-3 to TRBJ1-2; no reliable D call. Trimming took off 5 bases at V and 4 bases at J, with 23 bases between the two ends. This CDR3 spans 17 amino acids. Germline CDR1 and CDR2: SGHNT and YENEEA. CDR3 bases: TGTGCCAGCAGCAAGAGTAGCGATCTCGGAAAGACCTATGGCTACACCTTC. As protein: CASSKSSDLGKTYGYTF.

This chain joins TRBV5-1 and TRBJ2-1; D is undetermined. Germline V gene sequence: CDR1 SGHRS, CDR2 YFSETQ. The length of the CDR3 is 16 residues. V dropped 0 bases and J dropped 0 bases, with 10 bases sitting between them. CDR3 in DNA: TGCGCCAGCAGCTTGGCCGGCAGCAGCTCCTACAATGAGCAGTTCTTC. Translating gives CASSLAGSSSYNEQFF.

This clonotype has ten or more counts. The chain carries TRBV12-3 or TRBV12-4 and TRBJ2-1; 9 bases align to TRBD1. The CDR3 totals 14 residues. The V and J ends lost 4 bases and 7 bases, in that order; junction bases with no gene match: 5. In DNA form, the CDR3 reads TGTGCCAGCAGTTCCGGGACAGGGCCGAATGAGCAGTTCTTC. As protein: CASSSGTGPNEQFF.

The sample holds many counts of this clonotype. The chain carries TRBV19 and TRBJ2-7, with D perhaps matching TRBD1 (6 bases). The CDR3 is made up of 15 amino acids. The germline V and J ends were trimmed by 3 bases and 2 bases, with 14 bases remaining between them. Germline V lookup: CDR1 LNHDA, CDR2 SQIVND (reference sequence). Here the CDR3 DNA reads TGTGCCAGTAGTATGGTAGGACAGCCAGCCTACGAGCAGTACTTC. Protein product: CASSMVGQPAYEQYF.

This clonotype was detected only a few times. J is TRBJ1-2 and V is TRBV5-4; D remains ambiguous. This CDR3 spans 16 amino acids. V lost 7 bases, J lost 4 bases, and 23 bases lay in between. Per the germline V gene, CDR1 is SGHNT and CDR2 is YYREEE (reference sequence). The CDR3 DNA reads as TGTGCCAGCTTTTCACTCGTACCAGGAAAGACCTATGGCTACACCTTC. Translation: CASFSLVPGKTYGYTF.

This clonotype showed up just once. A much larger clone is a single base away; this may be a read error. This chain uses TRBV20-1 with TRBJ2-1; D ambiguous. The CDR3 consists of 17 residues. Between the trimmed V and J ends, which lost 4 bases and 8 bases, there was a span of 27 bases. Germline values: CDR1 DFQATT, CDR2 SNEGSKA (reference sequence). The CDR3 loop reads CSATSPGGIVGRDEQFF. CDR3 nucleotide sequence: TGCAGTGCTACCTCGCCTGGTGGGATAGTGGGAAGAGATGAGCAGTTCTTC.

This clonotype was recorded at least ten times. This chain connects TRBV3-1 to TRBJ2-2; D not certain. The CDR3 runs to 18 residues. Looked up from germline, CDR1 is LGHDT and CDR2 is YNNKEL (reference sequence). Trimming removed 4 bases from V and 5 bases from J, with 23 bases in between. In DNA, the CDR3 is TGTGCCAGCAGCCTCATGGCTCCCATTTCAGGCTTGACCGGGGAGCTGTTTTTT. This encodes CASSLMAPISGLTGELFF.

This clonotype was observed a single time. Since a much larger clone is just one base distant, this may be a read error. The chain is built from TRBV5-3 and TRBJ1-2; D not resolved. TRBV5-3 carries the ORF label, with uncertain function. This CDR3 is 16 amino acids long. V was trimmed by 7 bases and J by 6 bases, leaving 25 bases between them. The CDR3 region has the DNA TGTGCCAGACCTCAGCAAGTGGTGAGAAAGACCCATGGCTACACCTTC. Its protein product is CARPQQVVRKTHGYTF.

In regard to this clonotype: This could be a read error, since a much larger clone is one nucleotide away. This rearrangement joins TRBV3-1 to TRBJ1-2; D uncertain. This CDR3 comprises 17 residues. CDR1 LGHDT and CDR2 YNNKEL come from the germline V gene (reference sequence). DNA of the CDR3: TGTGCCAACAGCTACGCTAACACCCTTCGAAAGACCTATGGCTACACCTTC. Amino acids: CANSYANTLRKTYGYTF.

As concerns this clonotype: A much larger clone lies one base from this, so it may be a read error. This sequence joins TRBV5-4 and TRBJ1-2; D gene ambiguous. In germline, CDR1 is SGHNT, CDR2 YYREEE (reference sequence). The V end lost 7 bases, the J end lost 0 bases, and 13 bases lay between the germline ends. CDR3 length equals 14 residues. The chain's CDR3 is CASGWGGANYGYTF. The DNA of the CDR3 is TGTGCCAGCGGCTGGGGAGGTGCTAACTATGGCTACACCTTC.

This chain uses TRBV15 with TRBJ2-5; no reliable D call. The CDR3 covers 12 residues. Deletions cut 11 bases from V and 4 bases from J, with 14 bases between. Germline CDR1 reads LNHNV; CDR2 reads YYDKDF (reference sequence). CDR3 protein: CASMRSGETQYF. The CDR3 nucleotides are TGTGCCTCCATGAGGAGTGGAGAGACCCAGTACTTC.

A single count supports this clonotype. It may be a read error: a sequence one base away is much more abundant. The CDR3 protein is CASRESGKIYEQHF. CDR3 DNA: TGTGCCAGCAGAGAGAGCGGAAAGATCTACGAGCAGCACTTC. The genes are TRBV28 and TRBJ2-7; a weak D match, TRBD2 (5 bases). Germline V lookup: CDR1 MDHEN, CDR2 SYDVKM. CDR3 length: 14 amino acids.